This TCR beta chain was captured in a study of CD8 T cells in Susac syndrome. Germline assignment: CDR1 ENHRY and CDR2 SYGVKD. V dropped 6 bases and J dropped 0 bases, with 6 bases sitting between them. The CDR3 has 13 residues. In contrast to the negatively isolated CD8+ and CD4+ T cells, TEMRA cells were FACS-enriched. RNA, at roughly 0.5 to 1 ug, was reverse transcribed with random hexamers. TCR beta CDR3 was amplified by immunoSEQ multiplex PCR. This amplification extended across 54 Vbeta and 13 Jbeta segments. TCRdb recomputed calls from the immunoSEQ multiplex PCR reads with MiXCR, one row per CDR3 protein. Of more than 150,000 distinct CDR3 sequences in the sample, 90% to 95% are singletons; the top ten hold roughly 0.08%.

The material sequenced was CD4+ T cells from PBMCs. The sequence was obtained from a human donor in good health. V gene TRBV10-3 combines with J gene TRBJ1-5; D unresolved. The CDR3 sequence is CAISLYSNQPQHF. CDR3 in DNA: TGTGCCATCAGCCTCTATAGCAATCAGCCCCAGCATTTT.